The clone carrying this TCR beta chain was counted ten times or more. Its antigen remains unknown. Preparing the TCRbeta library involved the use of unique molecular identifiers. In TCRdb, the PCR reads were re-called with MiXCR into one record per CDR3 protein. The repertoire holds approximately 800,000 distinct CDR3 sequences, with roughly 15% as singletons. The CDR3 is 16 residues long. From germline, CDR1 is DFQATT and CDR2 SNEGSKA (reference sequence). The J segment lost 7 bases and the V segment lost 8 bases, leaving 13 bases of the junction unmatched. This sample was taken from a study of T-cell reconstitution after alpha-beta-depleted transplantation in children. General observations from the study: For some patients, TCRbeta diversity was high at day 60 because of recipient T cells and thymic progenitors that survived.

The chain combines TRBV20-1 with TRBJ2-1; 14 bases fit TRBD2. This sample comprised PBMCs, mostly from graft donor cells, obtained 360 days after TCRalphabeta/CD19-depleted stem cell transplant. This receptor was taken from a male patient between 10 and 17 years old who had a stem cell transplant for acute lymphoblastic leukemia, so the T cells may come from the graft donor. The CDR3 DNA reads as TGCAGTACTACGGGGACTAGCGGGAGTAAATTGAATGAGCAGTTCTTC. Amino acids: CSTTGTSGSKLNEQFF.